These T cell receptor beta chains were read from a single sample in a study of T cell responses to AZD1222 COVID-19 vaccine. Measured with immunoSEQ multiplex PCR; TCRdb has only the in-frame clones, and not every one. This table holds about 130,000 clones, 92% found once. The sample in question was peripheral blood, obtained on day 0 of AZD1222 vaccination. The receptors derive from an adult in good health. CDR3s include the opening cysteine and the closing phenylalanine or tryptophan. D genes are given only for firm matches. The listing skips clone size in some rows; elsewhere it reads once, few, many or a size class.

v_call	clone_size	d_call	j_call	cdr3_length	cdr3_nt	cdr3_aa
TRBV5-4	few	.	TRBJ2-3	14	TGTGCCAGCAGCTCCCTAACAGGTCTAGATACGCAGTATTTT	CASSSLTGLDTQYF
TRBV18	.	.	TRBJ1-2	13	TGTGCCAGCTCACTTGGACAGCTGTATGGCTACACCTTC	CASSLGQLYGYTF
TRBV29-1	.	TRBD1	TRBJ1-2	12	TGCAGCGTTTTGACAGGGTGGGGAGGCTACACCTTC	CSVLTGWGGYTF
TRBV19	.	.	TRBJ1-6	13	TGTGCCAGTACACGGACCTATAATTCACCCCTCCACTTT	CASTRTYNSPLHF
TRBV13	.	.	TRBJ1-5	12	TGTGCCAGCAGCCTACCAGGAGGGCCCCAGCATTTT	CASSLPGGPQHF
TRBV19	once	TRBD1	TRBJ1-5	15	TGTGCCACCAACTCACCGGGACAGAGCAATCAGCCCCAGCATTTT	CATNSPGQSNQPQHF
TRBV9	once	.	TRBJ1-6	15	TGTGCCAGCAGCGCAGCGGAATATTTAAATTCACCCCTCCACTTT	CASSAAEYLNSPLHF
TRBV7-2	.	.	TRBJ1-5	15	TGTGCCAGCAGCTTAGAAGCAGGGGTTTTTCAGCCCCAGCATTTT	CASSLEAGVFQPQHF
TRBV6-5	.	TRBD1	TRBJ1-4	14	TGTGCCAGCGGCAGGGGGGACAGGGTTGAAAAACTGTTTTTT	CASGRGDRVEKLFF
TRBV11-3	few	TRBD2	TRBJ2-7	17	TGTGCCAGCAGCCCCGGGACTAGCGGGGGGGCAGTCTACGAGCAGTACTTC	CASSPGTSGGAVYEQYF
TRBV4-2	.	.	TRBJ2-5	15	TGTGCCAGCAGCTACGCGGCCTCCACACAAGAGACCCAGTACTTC	CASSYAASTQETQYF
TRBV10-3	once	.	TRBJ1-3	14	TGTGCCACTACCCGAGACAGGTCTGGAAACACCATATATTTT	CATTRDRSGNTIYF
TRBV5-4	.	TRBD1	TRBJ1-4	16	TGTGCCAGCAGCACCGGACAGGGGCAAACTAATGAAAAACTGTTTTTT	CASSTGQGQTNEKLFF
TRBV5-1	once	.	TRBJ2-2	15	TGCGCCAGCAGCTTGGCCCCAGGGGGGGCCGGGGAGCTGTTTTTT	CASSLAPGGAGELFF
TRBV5-6	.	.	TRBJ2-3	13	TGTGCCAGTCATAAGCGTAGCACAGATACGCAGTATTTT	CASHKRSTDTQYF
TRBV5-1	.	TRBD1	TRBJ2-7	14	TGCGCCAGCAGCTCGGGGACAGATACTAACAAGCAGTACTTC	CASSSGTDTNKQYF
TRBV6-6	.	.	TRBJ1-3	12	TGTGCCAGCAGCCTAGCTGGAAACACCATATATTTT	CASSLAGNTIYF
TRBV5-4	.	TRBD1	TRBJ1-2	17	TGTGCCAGCAGCTTGGACCTTGGACAGGGGGCAGGCTATGGCTACACCTTC	CASSLDLGQGAGYGYTF
TRBV5-1	.	.	TRBJ2-3	14	TGCGCCAGCAGCTCCGGGCAGTCTAGGGATACGCAGTATTTT	CASSSGQSRDTQYF
TRBV28	.	TRBD2	TRBJ2-1	17	TGTGCCAGCAGTCTCGGGCCTCTAGCGGGGCCCTACAATGAGCAGTTCTTC	CASSLGPLAGPYNEQFF
TRBV6-6	once	.	TRBJ2-7	13	TGTGCCAGCAGCTTAGAGGAGATATACGAGCAGTACTTC	CASSLEEIYEQYF
TRBV11-3	.	.	TRBJ2-1	11	TGTGCCAGCAGCTCTGGGACGCTGCAGTTCTTC	CASSSGTLQFF
TRBV23-1	.	.	TRBJ2-5	15	TGCGCCAGCAGGTTCCCGGGACTTTACCAAGAGACCCAGTACTTC	CASRFPGLYQETQYF
TRBV10-3	.	.	TRBJ1-1	14	TGTGCCATCAGTGAAGGACAAGTTAACACTGAAGCTTTCTTT	CAISEGQVNTEAFF
TRBV28	once	TRBD2	TRBJ2-5	13	TGTGCCAGCAGTTTAGCTAGCGGGAGGGCCCAGTACTTC	CASSLASGRAQYF
TRBV28	.	.	TRBJ2-6	13	TGTGCCAGCAGTTTCGGGGGGGCCAACGTCCTGACTTTC	CASSFGGANVLTF
TRBV6-5	.	.	TRBJ1-6	16	TGTGCCAGCAGTTATGATCGAGCGACAGCCGCCTCACCCCTCCACTTT	CASSYDRATAASPLHF
TRBV2	few	TRBD1	TRBJ2-2	14	TGTGCCAGCATAAGGGGGCTTAGCACCGGGGAGCTGTTTTTT	CASIRGLSTGELFF
TRBV5-1	.	TRBD1	TRBJ1-5	15	TGCGCCAGCACCTGGTCGGGACAGAGCAATCAGCCCCAGCATTTT	CASTWSGQSNQPQHF
TRBV13	.	.	TRBJ1-4	12	TGTGCCAGCAGCTCCCATCTCGAAAAACTGTTTTTT	CASSSHLEKLFF
TRBV11-3	.	.	TRBJ2-3	15	TGTGCCAGCAGCTTAGATCTAGCTAACACAGATACGCAGTATTTT	CASSLDLANTDTQYF
TRBV4-1	.	.	TRBJ1-4	17	TGCGCCAGCAGCCAAGATGAGGTGGCAGCAACTAATGAAAAACTGTTTTTT	CASSQDEVAATNEKLFF
TRBV4-2	once	TRBD1	TRBJ1-2	15	TGTGCCAGCAGCCAAGCCACCATGCGACAGGGTCGCTACACCTTC	CASSQATMRQGRYTF
TRBV18	.	.	TRBJ1-4	16	TGTGCCAGCTCACCATTGACAGCAGCAACTAATGAAAAACTGTTTTTT	CASSPLTAATNEKLFF
TRBV13	once	.	TRBJ2-7	17	TGTGCCAGCAGCAGCGAAGGAGTTGGGTCCAGCTCCTACGAGCAGTACTTC	CASSSEGVGSSSYEQYF